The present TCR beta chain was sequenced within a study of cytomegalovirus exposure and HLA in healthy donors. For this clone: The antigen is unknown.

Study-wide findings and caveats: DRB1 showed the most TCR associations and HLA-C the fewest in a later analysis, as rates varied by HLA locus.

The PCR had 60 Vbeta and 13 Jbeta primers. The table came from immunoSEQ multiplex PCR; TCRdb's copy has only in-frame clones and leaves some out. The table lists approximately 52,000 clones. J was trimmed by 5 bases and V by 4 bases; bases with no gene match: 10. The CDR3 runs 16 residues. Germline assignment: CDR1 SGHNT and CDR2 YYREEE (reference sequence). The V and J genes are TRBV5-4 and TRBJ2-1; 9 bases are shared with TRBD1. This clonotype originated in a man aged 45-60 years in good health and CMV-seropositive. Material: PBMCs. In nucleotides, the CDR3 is TGTGCCAGCAGCCCCGGACAGGGGTTACCCGACAATGAGCAGTTCTTC. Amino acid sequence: CASSPGQGLPDNEQFF. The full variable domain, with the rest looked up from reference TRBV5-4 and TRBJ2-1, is ETGVTQSPTHLIKTRGQQVTLRCSSQSGHNTVSWYQQALGQGPQFIFQYYREEENGRGNFPPRFSGLQFPNYSSELNVNALELDDSALYLCASSPGQGLPDNEQFFGPGTRLTVL.